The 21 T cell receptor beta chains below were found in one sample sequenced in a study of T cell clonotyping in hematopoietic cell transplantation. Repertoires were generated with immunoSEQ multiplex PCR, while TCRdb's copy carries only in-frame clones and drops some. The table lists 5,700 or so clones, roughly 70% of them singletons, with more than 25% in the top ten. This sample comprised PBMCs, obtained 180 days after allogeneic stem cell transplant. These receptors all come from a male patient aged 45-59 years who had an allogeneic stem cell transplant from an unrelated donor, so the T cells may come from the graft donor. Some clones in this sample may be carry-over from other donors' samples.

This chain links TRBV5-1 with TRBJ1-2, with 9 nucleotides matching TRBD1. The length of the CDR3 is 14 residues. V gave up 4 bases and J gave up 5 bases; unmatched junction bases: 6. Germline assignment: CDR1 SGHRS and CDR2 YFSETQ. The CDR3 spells CASSLSGQGYGYTF. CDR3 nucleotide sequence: TGCGCCAGCAGCCTCTCGGGACAGGGTTATGGCTACACCTTC.

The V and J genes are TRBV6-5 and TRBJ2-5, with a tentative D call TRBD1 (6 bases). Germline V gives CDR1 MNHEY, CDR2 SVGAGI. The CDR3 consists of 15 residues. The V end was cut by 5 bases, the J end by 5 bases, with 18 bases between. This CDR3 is CASSPDSLGWETQYF. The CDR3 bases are TGTGCCAGCAGTCCGGACAGTCTAGGGTGGGAGACCCAGTACTTC.

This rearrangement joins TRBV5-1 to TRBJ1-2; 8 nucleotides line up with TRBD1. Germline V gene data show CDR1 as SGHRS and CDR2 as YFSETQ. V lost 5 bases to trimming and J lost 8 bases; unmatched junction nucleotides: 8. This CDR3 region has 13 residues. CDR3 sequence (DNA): TGCGCCAGCAGTCCTGGACAGGGCCAAGGCTACACCTTC. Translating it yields CASSPGQGQGYTF.

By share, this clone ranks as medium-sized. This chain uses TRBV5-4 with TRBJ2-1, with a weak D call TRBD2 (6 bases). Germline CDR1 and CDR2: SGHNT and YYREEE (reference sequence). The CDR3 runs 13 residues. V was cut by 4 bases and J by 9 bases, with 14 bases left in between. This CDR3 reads CASSPDYVGEQFF. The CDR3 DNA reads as TGTGCCAGCAGCCCGGACTACGTCGGTGAGCAGTTCTTC.

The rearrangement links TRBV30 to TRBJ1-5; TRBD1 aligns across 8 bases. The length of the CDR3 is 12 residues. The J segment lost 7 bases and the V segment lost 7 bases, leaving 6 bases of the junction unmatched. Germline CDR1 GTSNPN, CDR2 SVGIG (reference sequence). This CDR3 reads CASGQGGQPQHF. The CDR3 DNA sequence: TGTGCCTCCGGACAGGGAGGCCAGCCCCAGCATTTT.

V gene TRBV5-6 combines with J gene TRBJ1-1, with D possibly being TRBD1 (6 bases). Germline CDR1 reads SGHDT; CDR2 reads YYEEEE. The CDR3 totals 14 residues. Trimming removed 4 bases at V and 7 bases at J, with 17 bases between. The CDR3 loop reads CASSASWGRLEAFF. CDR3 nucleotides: TGTGCCAGCAGCGCTTCCTGGGGGCGTCTTGAAGCTTTCTTT.

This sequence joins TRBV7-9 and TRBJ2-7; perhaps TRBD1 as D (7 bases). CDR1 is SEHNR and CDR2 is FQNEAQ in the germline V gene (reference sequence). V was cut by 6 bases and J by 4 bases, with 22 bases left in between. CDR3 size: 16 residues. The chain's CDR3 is CASSPPGGTVEYEQYF. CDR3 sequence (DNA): TGTGCCAGCAGTCCGCCAGGCGGGACAGTTGAGTACGAGCAGTACTTC. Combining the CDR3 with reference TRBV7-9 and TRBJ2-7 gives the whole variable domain DTGVSQNPRHKITKRGQNVTFRCDPISEHNRLYWYRQTLGQGPEFLTYFQNEAQLEKSRLLSDRFSAERPKGSFSTLEIQRTEQGDSAMYLCASSPPGGTVEYEQYFGPGTRLTVT.

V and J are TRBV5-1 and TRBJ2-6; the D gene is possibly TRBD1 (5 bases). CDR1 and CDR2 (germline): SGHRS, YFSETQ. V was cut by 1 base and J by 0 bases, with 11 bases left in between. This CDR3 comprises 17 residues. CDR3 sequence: CASSLRQLTSGANVLTF. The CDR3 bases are TGCGCCAGCAGCTTGAGACAGTTAACCTCTGGGGCCAACGTCCTGACTTTC. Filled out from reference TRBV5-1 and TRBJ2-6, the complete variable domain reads KAGVTQTPRYLIKTRGQQVTLSCSPISGHRSVSWYQQTPGQGLQFLFEYFSETQRNKGNFPGRFSGRQFSNSRSEMNVSTLELGDSALYLCASSLRQLTSGANVLTFGAGSRLTVL.

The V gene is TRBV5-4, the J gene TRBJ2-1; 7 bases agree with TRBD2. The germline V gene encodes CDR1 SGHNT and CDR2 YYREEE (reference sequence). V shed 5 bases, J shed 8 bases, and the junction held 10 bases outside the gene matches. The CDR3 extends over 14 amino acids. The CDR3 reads CASSPGTKGDEQFF. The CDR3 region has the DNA TGTGCCAGCAGTCCCGGGACTAAAGGGGATGAGCAGTTCTTC.

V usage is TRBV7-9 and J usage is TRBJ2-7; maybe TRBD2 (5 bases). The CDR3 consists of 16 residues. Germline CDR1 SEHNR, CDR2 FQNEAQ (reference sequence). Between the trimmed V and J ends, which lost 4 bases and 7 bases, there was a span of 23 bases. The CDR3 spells CASSSLASGSMGEQYF. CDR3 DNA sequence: TGTGCCAGCAGCTCTTTAGCGTCGGGCTCAATGGGTGAGCAGTACTTC.

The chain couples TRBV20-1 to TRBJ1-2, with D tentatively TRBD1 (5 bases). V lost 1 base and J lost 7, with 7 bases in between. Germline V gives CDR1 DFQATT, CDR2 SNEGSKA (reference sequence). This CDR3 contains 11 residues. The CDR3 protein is CSARGGFGYTF. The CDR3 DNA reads TGCAGTGCTAGAGGGGGGTTTGGCTACACCTTC.

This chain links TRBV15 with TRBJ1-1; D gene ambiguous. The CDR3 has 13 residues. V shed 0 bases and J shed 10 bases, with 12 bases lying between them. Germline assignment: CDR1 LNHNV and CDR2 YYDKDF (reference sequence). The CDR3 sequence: CATSREIVPRAFF. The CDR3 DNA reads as TGTGCCACCAGCAGAGAGATCGTCCCTCGAGCTTTCTTT.

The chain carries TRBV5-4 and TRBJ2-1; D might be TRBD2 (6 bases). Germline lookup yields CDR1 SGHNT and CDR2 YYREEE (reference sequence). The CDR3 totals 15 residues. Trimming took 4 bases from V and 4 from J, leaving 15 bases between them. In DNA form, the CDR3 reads TGTGCCAGCAGCCTGACTAGAGATATTTACAATGAGCAGTTCTTC. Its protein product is CASSLTRDIYNEQFF. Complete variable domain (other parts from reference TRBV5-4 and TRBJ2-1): ETGVTQSPTHLIKTRGQQVTLRCSSQSGHNTVSWYQQALGQGPQFIFQYYREEENGRGNFPPRFSGLQFPNYSSELNVNALELDDSALYLCASSLTRDIYNEQFFGPGTRLTVL.

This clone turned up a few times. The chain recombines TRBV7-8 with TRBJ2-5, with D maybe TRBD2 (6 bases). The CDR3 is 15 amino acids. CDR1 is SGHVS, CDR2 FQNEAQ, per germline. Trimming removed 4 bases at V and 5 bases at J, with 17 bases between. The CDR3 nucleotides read TGTGCCAGCAGCTCGCCGGGGGACGGCCGGGAGACCCAGTACTTC. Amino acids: CASSSPGDGRETQYF.

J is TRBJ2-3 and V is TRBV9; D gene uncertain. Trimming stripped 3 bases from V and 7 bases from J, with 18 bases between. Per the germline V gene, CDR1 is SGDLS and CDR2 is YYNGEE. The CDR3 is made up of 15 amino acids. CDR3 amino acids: CASSALSPSSHTQYF. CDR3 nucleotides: TGTGCCAGCAGCGCCCTATCCCCTAGTTCCCATACGCAGTATTTT.

This CDR3 reads CASSFRGAGSYQETQYF. DNA for the CDR3: TGTGCCAGCAGTTTCCGGGGCGCAGGCTCCTACCAAGAGACCCAGTACTTC. J is TRBJ2-5 and V is TRBV28, with D possibly being TRBD1 or TRBD2 (5 bases each). The V gene lost 3 bases and the J gene lost 0 bases, with 17 bases spanning the gap. The CDR3 contains 17 residues. CDR1 is MDHEN, CDR2 SYDVKM, per germline.

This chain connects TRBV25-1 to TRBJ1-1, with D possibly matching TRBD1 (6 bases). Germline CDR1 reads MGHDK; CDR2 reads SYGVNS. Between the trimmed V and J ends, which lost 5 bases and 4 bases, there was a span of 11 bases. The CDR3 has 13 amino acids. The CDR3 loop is CASSSGARTEAFF. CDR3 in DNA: TGTGCCAGCAGTTCGGGGGCGCGCACTGAAGCTTTCTTT.

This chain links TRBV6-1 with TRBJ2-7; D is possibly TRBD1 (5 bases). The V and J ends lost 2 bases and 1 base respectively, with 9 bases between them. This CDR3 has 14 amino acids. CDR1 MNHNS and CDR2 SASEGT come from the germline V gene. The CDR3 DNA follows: TGTGCCAGCAGTGAACGGGCAGGGTCCTACGAGCAGTACTTC. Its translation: CASSERAGSYEQYF.

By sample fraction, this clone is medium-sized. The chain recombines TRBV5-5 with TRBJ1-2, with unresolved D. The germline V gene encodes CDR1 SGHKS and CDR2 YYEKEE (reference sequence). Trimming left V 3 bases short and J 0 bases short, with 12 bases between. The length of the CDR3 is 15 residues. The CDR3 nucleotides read TGTGCCAGCAGCTATAGGCAGGCAGCTAACTATGGCTACACCTTC. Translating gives CASSYRQAANYGYTF. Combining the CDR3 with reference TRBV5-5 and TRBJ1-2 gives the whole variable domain DAGVTQSPTHLIKTRGQQVTLRCSPISGHKSVSWYQQVLGQGPQFIFQYYEKEERGRGNFPDRFSARQFPNYSSELNVNALLLGDSALYLCASSYRQAANYGYTFGSGTRLTVV.

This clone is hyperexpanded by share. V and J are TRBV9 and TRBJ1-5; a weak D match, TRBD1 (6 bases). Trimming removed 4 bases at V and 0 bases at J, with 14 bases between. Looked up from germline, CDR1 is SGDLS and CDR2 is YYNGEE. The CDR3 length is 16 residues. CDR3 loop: CASSPGETYSNQPQHF. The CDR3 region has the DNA TGTGCCAGCAGCCCAGGGGAGACATATAGCAATCAGCCCCAGCATTTT.

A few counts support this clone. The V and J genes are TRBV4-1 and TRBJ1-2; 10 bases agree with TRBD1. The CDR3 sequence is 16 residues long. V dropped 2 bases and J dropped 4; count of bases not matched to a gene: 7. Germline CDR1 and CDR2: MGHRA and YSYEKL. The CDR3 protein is CASSQTGTGDFYGYTF. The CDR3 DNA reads TGCGCCAGCAGCCAAACCGGGACAGGGGACTTCTATGGCTACACCTTC.